The clone carrying this TCR beta chain turned up a few times. Antigen specificity is unknown. Germline V CDR1 and CDR2: MNHNS, SASEGT. The V segment lost 8 bases and the J segment 2 bases; nucleotides outside the gene matches: 2. This CDR3 comprises 13 residues. A second PCR of 7 to 11 cycles used a sample-barcoded 5' primer and a J-beta primer mix. Each cDNA molecule was tagged by a template-switch adaptor that had 12 random nucleotides. Each sample yielded at least 2.5 million CDR3-containing paired-end reads. TCRdb recomputed calls from the 5' RACE reads with MiXCR, one row per CDR3 protein. The data hold more than 650,000 distinct CDR3 sequences, with about 24% observed a single time. This record comes from a study of blood T cells in healthy people across ages. Findings of the study overall: Investigators viewed diversity estimates from one million T cells as underestimates, the study reported. TCR beta diversity tracked closely with naive T cell percentage.

The chain couples TRBV6-1 to TRBJ2-5, with 10 positions matching TRBD1. The receptor was isolated from a man in his sixties or seventies in good health. Material for sequencing was blood. CDR3: CASGTGVQETQYF. The CDR3 DNA sequence: TGTGCCAGCGGGACAGGGGTACAAGAGACCCAGTACTTC.